Listed below are T cell receptor beta chains from one sample, sequenced in a study of T cells expressing NK-cell markers. TCRdb reprocessed the 5' RACE reads, keeping one entry per CDR3 protein, no DNA. The ten most abundant clones cover 1.4% to 1.5% of a sample with around 470,000 distinct CDR3 sequences. Sequencing used blood T cells: a sorted CD56 or NKG2C T cell subset, CD4+ or CD8+ T cells, or bulk PBMC T cells (not recorded which). The origin of the receptors is a woman aged 50 to 65 in good health. CDR3s include the opening cysteine and the closing phenylalanine or tryptophan.

>TRBJ1-6|TRBV15
CATSRDFGGNSPLHF
>TRBJ2-5|TRBV25-1
CATLKVPGETQYF
>TRBJ2-3|TRBV3-1
CASSRTGTSGRAGDTQYF
>TRBJ1-2|TRBV29-1
CSAGFPLDGYTF
>TRBJ1-4|TRBV25-1
CASRGIGTNEKLFF
>TRBJ2-1|TRBV6-2/TRBV6-3
CASRPGGASEQFF
>TRBJ2-1|TRBV7-9
CASSLSEWNEQFF
>TRBJ1-5|TRBV10-3
CAISDSGSGYSNQPQHF
>TRBJ2-5|TRBV7-2
CASSYGDPRRETQYF
>TRBJ2-3|TRBV24-1
CATSDPTTSSTDTQYF
>TRBJ2-7|TRBV7-2
CASSLIGLLSLAQYF
>TRBJ2-3|TRBV20-1
CSASPGLAFADTQYF
>TRBJ2-1|TRBV24-1
CATSDYKGGSYNEQFF
>TRBJ2-7|TRBV27
CASSLLPQGEQYF
>TRBJ2-1|TRBV10-3
CAISQQTLNEQFF
>TRBJ1-1|TRBV18
CASSPLGGAGLNTEAFF
>TRBJ2-1|TRBV19
CASSMGREQFF
>TRBJ2-7|TRBV10-2
CASRPGRAYEQYF
>TRBJ2-2|TRBV3-1
CASSQEALAGELFF
>TRBJ2-4|TRBV7-9
CASSLGAKNIQYF
>TRBJ2-5|TRBV15
CATSRDDGPQYF
>TRBJ1-3|TRBV28
CASRQINTIYF
>TRBJ1-2|TRBV20-1
CSASVVEYGYTF
>TRBJ2-5|TRBV20-1
CSARLTETQYF
>TRBJ2-3|TRBV4-1
CASSLTGTGITDTQYF
>TRBJ1-2|TRBV12-3/TRBV12-4
CASKATGEGGYTF
>TRBJ1-2|TRBV12-3/TRBV12-4
CASNPGYYGYTF
>TRBJ1-5|TRBV19
CASSEIRGKGNQPQHF
>TRBJ1-2|TRBV6-5
CASTGGQGYTF
>TRBJ2-3|TRBV5-1
CASSAGLAGGRTDTQYF
>TRBJ2-5|TRBV12-3/TRBV12-4
CASSLQQGVKTQYF
>TRBJ2-3|TRBV24-1
CATSDLRAGGPATQYF
>TRBJ1-3|TRBV7-9
CASSLATTVPGNTIYF